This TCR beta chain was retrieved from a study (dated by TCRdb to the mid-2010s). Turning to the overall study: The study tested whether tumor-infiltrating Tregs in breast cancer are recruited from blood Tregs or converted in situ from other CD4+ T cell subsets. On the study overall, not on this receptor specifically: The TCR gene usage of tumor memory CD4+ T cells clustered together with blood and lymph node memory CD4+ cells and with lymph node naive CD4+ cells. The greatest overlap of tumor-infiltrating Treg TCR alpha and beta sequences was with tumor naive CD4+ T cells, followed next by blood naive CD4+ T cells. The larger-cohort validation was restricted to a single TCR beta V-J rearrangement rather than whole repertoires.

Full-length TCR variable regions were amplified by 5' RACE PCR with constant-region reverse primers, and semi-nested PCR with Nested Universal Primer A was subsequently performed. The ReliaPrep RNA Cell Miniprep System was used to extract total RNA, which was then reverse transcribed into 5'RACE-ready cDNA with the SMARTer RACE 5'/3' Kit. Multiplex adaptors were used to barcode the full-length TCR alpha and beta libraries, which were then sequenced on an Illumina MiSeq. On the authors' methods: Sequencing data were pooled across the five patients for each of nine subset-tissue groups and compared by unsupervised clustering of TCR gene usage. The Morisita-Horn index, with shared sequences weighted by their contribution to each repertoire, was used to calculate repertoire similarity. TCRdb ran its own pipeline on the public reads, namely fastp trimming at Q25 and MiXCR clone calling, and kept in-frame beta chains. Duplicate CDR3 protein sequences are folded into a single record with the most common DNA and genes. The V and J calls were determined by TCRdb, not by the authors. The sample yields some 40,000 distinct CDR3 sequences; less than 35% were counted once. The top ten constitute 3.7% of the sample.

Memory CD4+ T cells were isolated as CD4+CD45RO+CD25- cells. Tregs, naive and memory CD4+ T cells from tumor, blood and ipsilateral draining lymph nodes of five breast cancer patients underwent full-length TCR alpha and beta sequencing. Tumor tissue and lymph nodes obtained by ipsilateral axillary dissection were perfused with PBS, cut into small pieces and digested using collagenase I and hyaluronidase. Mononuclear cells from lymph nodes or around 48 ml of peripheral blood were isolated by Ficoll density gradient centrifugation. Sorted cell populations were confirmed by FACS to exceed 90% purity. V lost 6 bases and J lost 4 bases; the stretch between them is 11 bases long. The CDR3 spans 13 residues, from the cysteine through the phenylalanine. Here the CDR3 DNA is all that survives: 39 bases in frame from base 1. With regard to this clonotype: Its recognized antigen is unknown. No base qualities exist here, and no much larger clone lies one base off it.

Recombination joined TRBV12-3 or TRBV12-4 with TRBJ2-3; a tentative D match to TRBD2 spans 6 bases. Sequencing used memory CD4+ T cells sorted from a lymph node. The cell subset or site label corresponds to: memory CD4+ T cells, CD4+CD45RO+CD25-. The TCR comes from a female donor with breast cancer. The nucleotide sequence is TGTGCCAGCAGCCGGGGGTTGCCAGATACGCAGTATTTT. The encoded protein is CASSRGLPDTQYF.